Sequencing of this TCR beta chain was carried out in a study of human T cells and chemical hapten exposure. Across the whole study: Per-sample TCR yield variation was attributed mainly to small pooled library volume differences.

With V trimmed by 5 bases and J by 2 bases, 6 bases remained unmatched. This CDR3 has 16 amino acids. Germline lookup yields CDR1 SEHNR and CDR2 FQNEAQ (reference sequence). Whole blood that had not been fractionated was the source of extracted total RNA. In the authors' methods: Sequenced samples showed a median of around 96,000 TCRs each, with counts running from approximately 20,000 to 700,000. One entry per CDR3 protein results from TCRdb running MiXCR on the 5' RACE reads. These V and J calls originate from TCRdb's pipeline instead of the authors' own analysis. The table records around 80,000 distinct CDR3 sequences, 15% to 20% of them present only once.

The J gene is TRBJ2-3, the V gene TRBV7-9, with 11 bases fitting TRBD2. This receptor was identified in a female donor in good health. The CDR3: CASSPPTSGTTDTQYF. In DNA form, the CDR3 reads TGTGCCAGCAGCCCGCCGACTAGCGGGACCACAGATACGCAGTATTTT.